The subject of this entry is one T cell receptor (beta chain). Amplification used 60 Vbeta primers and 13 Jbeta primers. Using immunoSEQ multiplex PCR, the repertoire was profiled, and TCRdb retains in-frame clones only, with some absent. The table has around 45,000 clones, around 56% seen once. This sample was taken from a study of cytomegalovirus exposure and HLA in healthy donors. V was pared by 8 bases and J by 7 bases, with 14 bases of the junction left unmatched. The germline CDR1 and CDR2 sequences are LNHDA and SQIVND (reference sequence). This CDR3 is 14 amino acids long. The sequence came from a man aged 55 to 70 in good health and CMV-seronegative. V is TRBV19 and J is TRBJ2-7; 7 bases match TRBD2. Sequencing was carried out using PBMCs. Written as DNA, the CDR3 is TGTGCCAGTGAAGGACTCGCGGGAGTAAGTGAGCAGTACTTC. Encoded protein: CASEGLAGVSEQYF.